This T cell receptor (beta chain) was found in a study of T-cell reconstitution after alpha-beta-depleted transplantation in children listed by TCRdb under 2016. Some background on the complete study: Using TCR repertoire profiling, the study followed T-cell immune reconstitution in a quantitative way in children after TCRalphabeta/CD19-depleted allogeneic hematopoietic cell transplantation. What the research found in general, with its limitations: Over the following months the frequencies of hyperexpanded clones went down, and after one year T-cell counts and TCRbeta diversity were mostly credited to newly produced T cells. In some patients, the high TCRbeta diversity seen at day 60 was put down to recipient T cells and intrathymic progenitors that had survived conditioning. The apparently early alphabetaT-cell count recovery about two months after transplant was reportedly dependent on only several hundred rapidly expanded clones derived from non-depleted graft cells.

A remark on this clonotype: The target of this receptor is not known. No base quality values were provided; no much bigger clone lies one nucleotide off.

Library preparation used PCR. The sequencer was an Illumina HiSeq 2500. Molecular barcoding was employed in the preparation of TCR libraries, with unique molecular identifiers being used to normalize TCRbeta repertoire quantification. Using fastp at Q25 and MiXCR, TCRdb reprocessed the public reads and kept productive beta chains. One record per CDR3 amino acid sequence lists the most common genes and DNA. This sample holds 440,000 or so distinct CDR3 sequences; roughly 43% were observed only once. Under 35% of the sample is in the top ten clones. CDR3 length: 16 amino acids, cysteine to phenylalanine. Only the CDR3 part of the read is kept: 48 bases, read in frame from the first base. As encoded in the germline V gene, CDR1 is SGHRS while CDR2 is YFSETQ. V lost 9 bases and J lost 4 bases; the stretch between them is 25 bases long. The label giving this sample's treatment or condition can be read as: allogeneic hematopoietic cell transplantation with graft depleted of TCRalphabeta T cells and CD19 B cells. The transplant recipients were children given TCRalphabeta/CD19-depleted allogeneic hematopoietic cell grafts.

The sequence came from a girl aged 2 to 9 with aplastic anemia, due to receive a stem cell transplant. This specimen was PBMCs, taken before TCRalphabeta/CD19-depleted stem cell transplant. The chain employs TRBV5-1 and TRBJ1-1; the D segment could be TRBD1, given 5 matching bases. The DNA reads as follows: TGCGCCAATCTCGATGGGGGTGTCTACATGGGCACTGAAGCTTTCTTT. It encodes CANLDGGVYMGTEAFF.